This T cell receptor beta chain was documented in a study of shared clonotypes between healthy human individuals. Findings of the study overall: Of the naive CD4 clonotypes, around 4.7% were shared across a few donors. Clonotype sharing among donors was thought likely to change with sequencing depth. Estimated richness was generally greater in naive than memory subsets.

Generated by immunoSEQ multiplex PCR, the TCRdb table keeps only in-frame clones and is missing some. The sample has fewer than 850,000 clones, just over 95% seen once. CDR1 and CDR2 (germline): SGHAT, FQNNGV. Trimming took 1 base from V and 5 from J, leaving 18 bases between them. This CDR3 comprises 16 residues. CD45RO-negative cells were positively selected for CCR7, leaving out terminally differentiated effector memory CD45RA+ cells. This clone has only one observation. The target antigen is unknown. The chain employs TRBV11-2 and TRBJ2-7; D unclear. Input material: naive CD8+ T cells sorted from blood. The receptor comes from a man younger than 40 in good health. The CDR3 loop is CASSLGVSRGPHEQYF. The DNA of the CDR3 is TGTGCCAGCAGCTTAGGGGTTTCTCGTGGACCCCACGAGCAGTACTTC.